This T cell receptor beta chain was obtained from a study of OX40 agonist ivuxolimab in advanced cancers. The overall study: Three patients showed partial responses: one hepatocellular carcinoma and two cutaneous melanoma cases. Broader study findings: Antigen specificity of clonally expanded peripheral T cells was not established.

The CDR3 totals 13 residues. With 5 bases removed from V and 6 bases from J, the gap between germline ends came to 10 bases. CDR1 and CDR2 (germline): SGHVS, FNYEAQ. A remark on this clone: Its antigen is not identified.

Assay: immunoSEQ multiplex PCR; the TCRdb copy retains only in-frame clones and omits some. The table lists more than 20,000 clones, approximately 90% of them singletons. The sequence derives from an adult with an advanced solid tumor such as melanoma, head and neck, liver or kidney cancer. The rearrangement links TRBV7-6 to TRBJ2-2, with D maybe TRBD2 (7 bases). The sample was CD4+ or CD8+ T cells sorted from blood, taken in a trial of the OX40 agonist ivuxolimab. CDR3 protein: CASSIGGPGELFF. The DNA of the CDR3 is TGTGCCAGCAGCATCGGGGGGCCCGGGGAGCTGTTTTTT.